One sample yielded the 16 T cell receptor beta chains listed below, sequenced in a study of T cells in Graves' hyperthyroidism and ophthalmopathy. The investigators amplified TCR beta CDR3 regions from RNA transcripts. Carried out on the TCR CDR3, a first-round RT-PCR used the HTBI primer set. TCRdb fed the multiplex PCR reads into MiXCR, producing one record per CDR3 protein. The sample contains 500,000 to 700,000 distinct CDR3 sequences, around 15% of which appear only once. Sequenced: blood. The receptor set was obtained from a woman in her late teens or twenties with Graves' hyperthyroidism.

This sequence joins TRBV28 and TRBJ2-2, with D possibly TRBD1 on 5 matching bases. V was pared by 5 bases and J by 1 base, with 11 bases between. The CDR3 has 15 residues. Germline CDR1 reads MDHEN; CDR2 reads SYDVKM. The CDR3 DNA reads TGTGCCAGCAGTCCGCTGGGGCTGAACACCGGGGAGCTGTTTTTT. This codes for CASSPLGLNTGELFF. The complete variable domain, with remaining parts taken from reference TRBV28 and TRBJ2-2, reads DVKVTQSSRYLVKRTGEKVFLECVQDMDHENMFWYRQDPGLGLRLIYFSYDVKMKEKGDIPEGYSVSREKKERFSLILESASTNQTSMYLCASSPLGLNTGELFFGEGSRLTVL.

The chain uses TRBV7-2 and TRBJ2-3, with a weak D call TRBD2 (5 bases). The CDR3 spans 15 residues. Trimming cost V 10 bases and J 5 bases, with 22 bases left between them. The germline V gene has CDR1 SGHTA and CDR2 FQGNSA. CDR3 residues: CAIARAAGGLDTQYF. In nucleotides, the CDR3 is TGTGCCATAGCACGGGCCGCCGGAGGTCTAGATACGCAGTATTTT. Looking up the rest from reference TRBV7-2 and TRBJ2-3 gives the full variable domain: GAGVSQSPSNKVTEKGKDVELRCDPISGHTALYWYRQSLGQGLEFLIYFQGNSAPDKSGLPSDRFSAERTGGSVSTLTIQRTQQEDSAVYLCAIARAAGGLDTQYFGPGTRLTVL.

As to this clonotype: A single base separates this from a much larger clone, so it may be a read error. The chain carries TRBV30 and TRBJ2-7, with 10 bases that match TRBD2. Germline loops: CDR1 GTSNPN, CDR2 SVGIG (reference sequence). The CDR3 contains 14 residues. This CDR3 is CAWAFSGRPYDQYF. The CDR3 region has the DNA TGTGCCTGGGCCTTTAGCGGGAGGCCCTACGACCAGTACTTC.

This clonotype was observed at least ten times. J is TRBJ2-7 and V is TRBV29-1; 7 positions agree with TRBD1. This CDR3 comprises 12 residues. Trimming cost V 6 bases and J 5 bases; bases outside gene matches: 7. Germline V gene lookup returns CDR1 SQVTM and CDR2 ANQGSEA. The CDR3 sequence is CSVAITGDEQYF. The CDR3 DNA follows: TGCAGCGTGGCAATAACAGGGGACGAGCAGTACTTC.

This chain uses TRBV20-1 with TRBJ1-1; D perhaps matches TRBD1 (5 bases). Germline V gene lookup returns CDR1 DFQATT and CDR2 SNEGSKA (reference sequence). Deletions cut 5 bases from V and 1 base from J, with 14 bases between. The CDR3 covers 14 residues. CDR3 in amino acids: CSASTGQTNTEAFF. CDR3 nucleotide sequence: TGCAGTGCTTCAACTGGACAAACGAACACTGAAGCTTTCTTT.

This clonotype showed up many times. J is TRBJ2-7 and V is TRBV29-1; TRBD1 is a possible D gene (6 bases). CDR3 length: 12 residues. Trimming removed 6 bases from V and 6 bases from J, with 15 bases in between. The germline V gene has CDR1 SQVTM and CDR2 ANQGSEA. The CDR3 reads CSVRQAAREQYF. The CDR3 bases are TGCAGCGTACGACAGGCGGCACGCGAGCAGTACTTC.

This clonotype was seen repeatedly, ten times or more. The CDR3 is CASSVQWASYQETQYF. The CDR3 region has the DNA TGTGCCAGCAGTGTTCAATGGGCTAGCTACCAAGAGACCCAGTACTTC. The chain has TRBV6-1 and TRBJ2-5; a weak D match, TRBD2 (5 bases). CDR3 length: 16 residues. Germline V gives CDR1 MNHNS, CDR2 SASEGT. Deletions cut 4 bases from V and 0 bases from J, with 15 bases between.

The chain combines TRBV10-1 with TRBJ2-1; 15 bases map to TRBD2. The CDR3 extends over 19 amino acids. The ends lost 5 bases at V and 7 bases at J; junction bases unmatched: 15. CDR1 and CDR2 from the germline V gene are WNHNN and SYGVQD (reference sequence). DNA of the CDR3: TGCGCCAGCAGTCCGATCGGGGATTGGACTAGCGGGAGGGAAAATGAGCAGTTCTTC. Translated: CASSPIGDWTSGRENEQFF.

In its sample, this clonotype was seen many times. The V and J genes are TRBV3-1 and TRBJ2-5; no reliable D call. Per germline, CDR1 LGHDT and CDR2 YNNKEL (reference sequence). V shed 0 bases and J shed 5 bases, with 10 bases lying between them. CDR3 length: 14 residues. CDR3 nucleotide sequence: TGTGCCAGCAGCCAAGAGGTCCACGGGGAGACCCAGTACTTC. Protein sequence: CASSQEVHGETQYF.

This clonotype was picked up many times. The gene calls are TRBV5-1 and TRBJ2-7; perhaps D is TRBD1 or TRBD2 (5 bases each). The CDR3 length is 14 residues. The V and J ends lost 2 bases and 6 bases respectively, with 15 bases between them. Germline CDR1 SGHRS, CDR2 YFSETQ. The CDR3 region is CASSFRDVPLEQYF. In DNA, the CDR3 is TGCGCCAGCAGCTTCCGGGACGTCCCGCTCGAGCAGTACTTC.

This clonotype has only a few counts. J is TRBJ2-1 and V is TRBV2, with TRBD2 matching 7 bases. The CDR3 consists of 14 residues. The germline V gene encodes CDR1 SNHLY and CDR2 FYNNEI. V gave up 6 bases and J gave up 5 bases; unmatched junction bases: 7. CDR3: CASRPSGGHNEQFF. The CDR3 DNA is TGTGCCAGCAGGCCCTCGGGGGGACACAATGAGCAGTTCTTC.

This clonotype was detected many times. J is TRBJ2-5 and V is TRBV20-1; the match to TRBD2 covers 9 bases. J lost 1 base, V lost 6 bases, and 9 bases had no gene match. CDR1 is DFQATT and CDR2 is SNEGSKA in the germline V gene (reference sequence). CDR3 length: 15 amino acids. In DNA form, the CDR3 reads TGCAGTGCCCCGCCTAGCGGGGTGTCCCAAGAGACCCAGTACTTC. Translating it yields CSAPPSGVSQETQYF.

The chain recombines TRBV30 with TRBJ1-2; D perhaps matches TRBD1 (6 bases). The CDR3 has 14 amino acids. V was clipped by 4 bases and J by 5 bases, with 17 bases between them. CDR1 is GTSNPN and CDR2 is SVGIG in the germline V gene (reference sequence). For the CDR3, the DNA is TGTGCCTGGACCTCTCGGGGGGCCCAGTATGGCTACACCTTC. Residues: CAWTSRGAQYGYTF. Full variable domain (rest looked up from reference TRBV30 and TRBJ1-2): SQTIHQWPATLVQPVGSPLSLECTVEGTSNPNLYWYRQAAGRGLQLLFYSVGIGQISSEVPQNLSASRPQDRQFILSSKKLLLSDSGFYLCAWTSRGAQYGYTFGSGTRLTVV.

At least ten counts were recorded for this clonotype. The chain has TRBV12-3 or TRBV12-4 and TRBJ1-5; D unresolved. The CDR3 contains 14 residues. Trimming removed 6 bases from V and 0 bases from J, with 9 bases in between. CDR3 DNA sequence: TGTGCCAGCAGGGCAGCTTATAGCAATCAGCCCCAGCATTTT. Amino acid sequence: CASRAAYSNQPQHF.

The chain carries TRBV19 and TRBJ1-2; D perhaps matches TRBD1 (5 bases). Trimming left V 3 bases short and J 0 bases short, with 11 bases between. The CDR3 spans 15 residues. The germline gives CDR1 LNHDA, CDR2 SQIVND (reference sequence). CDR3 residues: CASSISSTANYGYTF. The CDR3 bases are TGTGCCAGTAGTATTTCCTCGACAGCTAACTATGGCTACACCTTC.

This clonotype showed up many times. V usage is TRBV5-1 and J usage is TRBJ2-1; 11 nucleotides align to TRBD2. The CDR3 extends over 14 amino acids. CDR1 SGHRS and CDR2 YFSETQ come from the germline V gene. Germline trimming cut 4 bases from V and 9 bases from J; bases unmatched to any gene: 6. CDR3 coding DNA: TGCGCCAGCAGCACTTCTAGCGGGAGGACTGAGCAGTTCTTC. It encodes CASSTSSGRTEQFF. The full variable domain, its missing parts supplied by reference TRBV5-1 and TRBJ2-1, is KAGVTQTPRYLIKTRGQQVTLSCSPISGHRSVSWYQQTPGQGLQFLFEYFSETQRNKGNFPGRFSGRQFSNSRSEMNVSTLELGDSALYLCASSTSSGRTEQFFGPGTRLTVL.